A single sample is the source of the 4 T cell receptor beta chains below, sequenced in a study of T cell clonotyping in hematopoietic cell transplantation. The method was immunoSEQ multiplex PCR; TCRdb's version includes in-frame clones alone and lacks a portion of them. Of fewer than 4,000 clones listed, about 70% were seen once; the top ten hold 5.9%. Sequencing was performed on peripheral blood mononuclear cells, taken 30 days after allogeneic stem cell transplant. These TCRs come from a male patient in his 40s who had an allogeneic stem cell transplant from an unrelated donor, so the T cells may come from the graft donor. Some clones in this sample may be carry-over from other donors' samples.

This clone was detected once. The genes are TRBV14 and TRBJ1-5, with a tentative D call TRBD1 (6 bases). Germline assignment: CDR1 SGHDN and CDR2 FVKESK. The CDR3 spans 14 residues. Trimming shortened V by 4 bases and J by 6 bases, and 13 bases separated the two germline ends. CDR3 loop: CASSPNRVTQPQHF. The CDR3 region has the DNA TGTGCCAGCAGCCCTAACAGGGTTACTCAGCCCCAGCATTTT.

The chain carries TRBV7-2 and TRBJ1-3, with TRBD1 as a possible D gene (6 bases). The CDR3 loop spans 17 amino acids. Deletions cut 3 bases from V and 1 base from J, with 16 bases between. CDR1 is SGHTA, CDR2 FQGNSA, per germline. The CDR3 loop reads CASSLAGRGGSGNTIYF. The CDR3 DNA follows: TGTGCCAGCAGCTTGGCGGGGCGAGGGGGGTCTGGAAACACCATATATTTT.

V is TRBV9 and J is TRBJ2-3; either TRBD1 or TRBD2 may supply D (5 bases each). V was trimmed by 6 bases and J by 2 bases, leaving 16 bases between them. The CDR3 has 15 residues. Germline V lookup: CDR1 SGDLS, CDR2 YYNGEE. CDR3 DNA: TGTGCCAGCACCCACAAGGGACGGAACACAGATACGCAGTATTTT. Protein sequence: CASTHKGRNTDTQYF.

This chain uses TRBV19 with TRBJ2-1; 9 bases align to TRBD1. V lost 7 bases and J lost 10; bases outside the gene matches: 11. Germline values: CDR1 LNHDA, CDR2 SQIVND (reference sequence). CDR3 length equals 14 residues. The CDR3 nucleotides read TGTGCCAGTAATTCCGGGACAGGGCTTCAGGAGCAGTTCTTC. Protein product: CASNSGTGLQEQFF.